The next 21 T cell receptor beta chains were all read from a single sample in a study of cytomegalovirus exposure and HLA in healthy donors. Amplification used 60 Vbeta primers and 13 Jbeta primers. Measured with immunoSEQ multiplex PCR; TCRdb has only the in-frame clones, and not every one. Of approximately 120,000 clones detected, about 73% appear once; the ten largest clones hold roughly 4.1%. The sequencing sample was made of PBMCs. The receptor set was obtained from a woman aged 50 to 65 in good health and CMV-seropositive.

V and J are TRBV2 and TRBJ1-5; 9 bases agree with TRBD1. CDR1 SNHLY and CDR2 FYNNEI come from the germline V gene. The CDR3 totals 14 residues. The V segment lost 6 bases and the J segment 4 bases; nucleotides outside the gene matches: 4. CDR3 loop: CASRQGAFNQPQHF. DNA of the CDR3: TGTGCCAGCAGACAGGGGGCTTTTAATCAGCCCCAGCATTTT.

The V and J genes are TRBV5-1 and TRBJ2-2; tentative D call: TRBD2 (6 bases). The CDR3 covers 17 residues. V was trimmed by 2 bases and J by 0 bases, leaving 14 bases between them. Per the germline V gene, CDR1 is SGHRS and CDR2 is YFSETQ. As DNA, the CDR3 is TGCGCCAGCAGCTTCCGAGGACCTAGCGCGAACACCGGGGAGCTGTTTTTT. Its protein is CASSFRGPSANTGELFF. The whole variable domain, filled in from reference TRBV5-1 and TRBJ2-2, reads KAGVTQTPRYLIKTRGQQVTLSCSPISGHRSVSWYQQTPGQGLQFLFEYFSETQRNKGNFPGRFSGRQFSNSRSEMNVSTLELGDSALYLCASSFRGPSANTGELFFGEGSRLTVL.

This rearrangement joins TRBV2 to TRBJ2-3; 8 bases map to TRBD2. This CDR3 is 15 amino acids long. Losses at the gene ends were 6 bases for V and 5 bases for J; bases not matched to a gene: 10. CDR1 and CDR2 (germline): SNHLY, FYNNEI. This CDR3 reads CASSRSGGRGDTQYF. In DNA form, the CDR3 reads TGTGCCAGCAGCAGAAGCGGGGGCCGTGGAGATACGCAGTATTTT.

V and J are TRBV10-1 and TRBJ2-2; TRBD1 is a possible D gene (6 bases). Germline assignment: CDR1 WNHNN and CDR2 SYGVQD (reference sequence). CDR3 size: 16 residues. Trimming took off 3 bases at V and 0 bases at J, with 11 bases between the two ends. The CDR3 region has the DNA TGCGCCAGCAGTGACCCGGGACATTCGAACACCGGGGAGCTGTTTTTT. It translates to CASSDPGHSNTGELFF.

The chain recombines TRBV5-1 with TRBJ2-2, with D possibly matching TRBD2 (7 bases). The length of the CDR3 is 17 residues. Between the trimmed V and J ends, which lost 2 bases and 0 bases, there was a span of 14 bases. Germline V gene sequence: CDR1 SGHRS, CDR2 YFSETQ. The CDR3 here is CASSFYAGATNTGELFF. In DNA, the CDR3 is TGCGCCAGCAGCTTTTACGCGGGGGCCACGAACACCGGGGAGCTGTTTTTT.

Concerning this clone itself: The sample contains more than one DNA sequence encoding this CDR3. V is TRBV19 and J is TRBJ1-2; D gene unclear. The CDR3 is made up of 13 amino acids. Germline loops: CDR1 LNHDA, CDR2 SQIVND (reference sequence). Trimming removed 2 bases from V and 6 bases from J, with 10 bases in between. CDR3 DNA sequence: TGTGCCAGTAGTATACGTGTGGCTGATGGCTACACCTTC. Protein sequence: CASSIRVADGYTF.

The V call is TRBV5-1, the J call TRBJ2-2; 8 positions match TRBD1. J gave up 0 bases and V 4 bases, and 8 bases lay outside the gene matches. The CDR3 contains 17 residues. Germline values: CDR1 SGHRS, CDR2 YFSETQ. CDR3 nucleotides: TGCGCCAGCAGCAACGGACAGGGCGGAGCGAACACCGGGGAGCTGTTTTTT. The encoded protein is CASSNGQGGANTGELFF.

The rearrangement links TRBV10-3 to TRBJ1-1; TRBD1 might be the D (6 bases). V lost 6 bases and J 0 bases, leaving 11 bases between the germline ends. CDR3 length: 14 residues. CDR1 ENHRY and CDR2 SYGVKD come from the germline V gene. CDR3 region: CAIRDSFMNTEAFF. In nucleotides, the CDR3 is TGTGCCATCAGGGACAGTTTCATGAACACTGAAGCTTTCTTT.

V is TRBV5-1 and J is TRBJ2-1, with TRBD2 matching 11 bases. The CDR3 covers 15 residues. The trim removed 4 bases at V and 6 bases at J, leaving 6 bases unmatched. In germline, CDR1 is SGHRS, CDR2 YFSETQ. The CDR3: CASSIVAGGPNEQFF. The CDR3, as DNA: TGCGCCAGCAGCATAGTAGCGGGGGGGCCCAATGAGCAGTTCTTC.

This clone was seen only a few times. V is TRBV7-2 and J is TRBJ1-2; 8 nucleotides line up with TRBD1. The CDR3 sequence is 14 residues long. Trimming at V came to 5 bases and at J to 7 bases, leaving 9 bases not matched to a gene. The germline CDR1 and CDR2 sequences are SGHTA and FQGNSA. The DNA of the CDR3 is TGTGCCAGCAGCCGCAATACTGACAGGGGTGGCTACACCTTC. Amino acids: CASSRNTDRGGYTF.

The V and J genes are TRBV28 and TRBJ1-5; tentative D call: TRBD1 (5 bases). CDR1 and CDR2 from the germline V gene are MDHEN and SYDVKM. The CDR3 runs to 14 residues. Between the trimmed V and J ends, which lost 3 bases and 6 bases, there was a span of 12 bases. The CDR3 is CASSFVGASQPQHF. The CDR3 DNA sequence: TGTGCCAGCAGTTTTGTAGGGGCTAGTCAGCCCCAGCATTTT. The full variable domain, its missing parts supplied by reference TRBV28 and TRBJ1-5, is DVKVTQSSRYLVKRTGEKVFLECVQDMDHENMFWYRQDPGLGLRLIYFSYDVKMKEKGDIPEGYSVSREKKERFSLILESASTNQTSMYLCASSFVGASQPQHFGDGTRLSIL.

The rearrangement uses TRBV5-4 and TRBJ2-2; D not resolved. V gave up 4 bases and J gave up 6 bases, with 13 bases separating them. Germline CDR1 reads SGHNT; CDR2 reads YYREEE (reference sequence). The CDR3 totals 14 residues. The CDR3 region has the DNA TGTGCCAGCAGCCTGAGGCTTTCGTCCGGGGAGCTGTTTTTT. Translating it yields CASSLRLSSGELFF. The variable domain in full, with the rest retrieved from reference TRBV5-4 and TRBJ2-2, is ETGVTQSPTHLIKTRGQQVTLRCSSQSGHNTVSWYQQALGQGPQFIFQYYREEENGRGNFPPRFSGLQFPNYSSELNVNALELDDSALYLCASSLRLSSGELFFGEGSRLTVL.

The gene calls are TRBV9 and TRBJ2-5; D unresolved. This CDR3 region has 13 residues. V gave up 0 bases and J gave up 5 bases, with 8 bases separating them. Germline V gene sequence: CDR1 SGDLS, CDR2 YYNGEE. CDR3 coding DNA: TGTGCCAGCAGCGTAGTGAGCTCTGAGACCCAGTACTTC. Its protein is CASSVVSSETQYF.

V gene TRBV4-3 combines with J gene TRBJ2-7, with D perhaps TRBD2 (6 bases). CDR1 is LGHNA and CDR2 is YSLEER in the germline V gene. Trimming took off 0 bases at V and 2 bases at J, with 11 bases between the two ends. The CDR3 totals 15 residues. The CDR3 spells CASSQDGPGAYEQYF. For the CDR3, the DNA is TGCGCCAGCAGCCAAGATGGGCCGGGGGCCTACGAGCAGTACTTC.

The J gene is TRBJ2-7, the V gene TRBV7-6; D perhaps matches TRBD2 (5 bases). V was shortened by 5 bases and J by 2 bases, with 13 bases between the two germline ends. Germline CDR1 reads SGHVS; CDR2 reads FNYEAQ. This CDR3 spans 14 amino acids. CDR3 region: CASSPTGDTYEQYF. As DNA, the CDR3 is TGTGCCAGCAGCCCCACCGGGGATACCTACGAGCAGTACTTC.

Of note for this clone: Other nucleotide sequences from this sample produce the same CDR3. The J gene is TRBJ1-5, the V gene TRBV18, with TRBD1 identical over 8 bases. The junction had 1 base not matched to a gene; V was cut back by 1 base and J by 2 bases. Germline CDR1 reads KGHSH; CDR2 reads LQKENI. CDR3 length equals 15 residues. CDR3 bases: TGTGCCAGCTCACCACAGGGACAGGGCAATCAGCCCCAGCATTTT. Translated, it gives CASSPQGQGNQPQHF. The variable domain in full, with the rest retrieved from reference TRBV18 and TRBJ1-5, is NAGVMQNPRHLVRRRGQEARLRCSPMKGHSHVYWYRQLPEEGLKFMVYLQKENIIDESGMPKERFSAEFPKEGPSILRIQQVVRGDSAAYFCASSPQGQGNQPQHFGDGTRLSIL.

CDR3 residues: CASSSILDSGETQYF. For the CDR3, the DNA is TGTGCCAGCAGTTCCATTCTCGACTCGGGAGAGACCCAGTACTTC. The chain is built from TRBV28 and TRBJ2-5; no reliable D call. V lost 4 bases to trimming and J lost 4 bases, with 16 bases between them. CDR1 is MDHEN, CDR2 SYDVKM, per germline. The CDR3 covers 15 residues.

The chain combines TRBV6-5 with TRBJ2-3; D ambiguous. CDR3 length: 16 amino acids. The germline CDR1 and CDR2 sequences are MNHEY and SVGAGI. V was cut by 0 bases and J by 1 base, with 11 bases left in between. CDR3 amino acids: CASSYSIWQGTDTQYF. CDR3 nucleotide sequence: TGTGCCAGCAGTTACTCGATCTGGCAGGGCACAGATACGCAGTATTTT.

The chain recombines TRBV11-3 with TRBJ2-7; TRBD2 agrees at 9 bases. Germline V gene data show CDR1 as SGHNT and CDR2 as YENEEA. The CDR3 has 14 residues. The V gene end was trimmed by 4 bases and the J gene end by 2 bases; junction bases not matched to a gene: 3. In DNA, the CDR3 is TGTGCCAGCAGCTATAGCGGGGGACCCTACGAGCAGTACTTC. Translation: CASSYSGGPYEQYF.

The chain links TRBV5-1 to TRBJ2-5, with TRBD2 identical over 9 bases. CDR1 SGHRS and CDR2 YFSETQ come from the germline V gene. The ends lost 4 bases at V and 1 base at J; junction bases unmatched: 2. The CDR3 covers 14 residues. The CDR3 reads CASSPSGAQETQYF. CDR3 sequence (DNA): TGCGCCAGCAGCCCTAGCGGGGCCCAAGAGACCCAGTACTTC.

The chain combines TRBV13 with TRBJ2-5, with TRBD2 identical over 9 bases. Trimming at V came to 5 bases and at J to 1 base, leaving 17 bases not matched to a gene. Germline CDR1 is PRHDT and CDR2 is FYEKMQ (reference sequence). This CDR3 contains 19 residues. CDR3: CASSISSQVAGEVQETQYF. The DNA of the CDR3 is TGTGCCAGCAGCATCTCAAGTCAAGTAGCGGGGGAAGTCCAAGAGACCCAGTACTTC. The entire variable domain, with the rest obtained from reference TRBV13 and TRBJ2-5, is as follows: AAGVIQSPRHLIKEKRETATLKCYPIPRHDTVYWYQQGPGQDPQFLISFYEKMQSDKGSIPDRFSAQQFSDYHSELNMSSLELGDSALYFCASSISSQVAGEVQETQYFGPGTRLLVL.